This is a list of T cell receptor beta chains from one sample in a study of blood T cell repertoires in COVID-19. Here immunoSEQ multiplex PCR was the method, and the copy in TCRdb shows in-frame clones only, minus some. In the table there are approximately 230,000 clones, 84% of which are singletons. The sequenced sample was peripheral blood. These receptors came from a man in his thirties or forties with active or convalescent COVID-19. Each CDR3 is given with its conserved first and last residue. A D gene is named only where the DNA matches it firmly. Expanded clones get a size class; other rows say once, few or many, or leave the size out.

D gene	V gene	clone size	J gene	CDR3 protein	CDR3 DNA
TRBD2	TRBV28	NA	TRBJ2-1	CASHLSGGVYNEQFF	TGTGCCAGCCACCTCAGCGGGGGGGTTTACAATGAGCAGTTCTTC
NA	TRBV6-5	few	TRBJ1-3	CASSYSGVGNTIYF	TGTGCCAGCAGTTACTCCGGGGTTGGAAACACCATATATTTT
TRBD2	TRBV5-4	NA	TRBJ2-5	CASSSFSGRAETQYF	TGTGCCAGCAGCTCCTTTAGCGGGAGGGCAGAGACCCAGTACTTC
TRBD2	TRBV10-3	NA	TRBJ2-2	CAISRSGLAGGPTGELFF	TGTGCCATCAGTAGATCTGGACTAGCGGGAGGGCCGACCGGGGAGCTGTTTTTT
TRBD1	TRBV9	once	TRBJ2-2	CASSTPTGGNTGELFF	TGTGCCAGCAGCACACCGACAGGGGGTAACACCGGGGAGCTGTTTTTT
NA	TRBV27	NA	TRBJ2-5	CASSSARQLFQETQYF	TGTGCCAGCAGTTCGGCGCGACAGCTATTCCAAGAGACCCAGTACTTC
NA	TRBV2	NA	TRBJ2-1	CASMGLTPNEQFF	TGTGCCAGCATGGGACTCACTCCCAATGAGCAGTTCTTC
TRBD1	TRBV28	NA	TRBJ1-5	CASSADRGPQPQHF	TGTGCCAGCAGTGCAGACAGGGGACCTCAGCCCCAGCATTTT
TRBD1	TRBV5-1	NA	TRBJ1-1	CASSWTGGLNTEAFF	TGCGCCAGCAGCTGGACAGGGGGACTAAACACTGAAGCTTTCTTT
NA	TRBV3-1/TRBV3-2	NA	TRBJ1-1	CASMGHDTDREAFF	TGTGCCAGCATGGGACACGATACGGACCGTGAAGCTTTCTTT
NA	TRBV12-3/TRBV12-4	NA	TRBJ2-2	CASSLVSTGELFF	TGTGCCAGCAGTTTAGTATCCACCGGGGAGCTGTTTTTT
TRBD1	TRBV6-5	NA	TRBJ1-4	CASSWRPGQLNEKLFF	TGTGCCAGCAGTTGGAGGCCGGGACAGCTGAATGAAAAACTGTTTTTT
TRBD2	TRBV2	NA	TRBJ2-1	CASSVRWGLAGPNEQFF	TGTGCCAGCAGTGTTCGGTGGGGGCTAGCGGGACCCAATGAGCAGTTCTTC
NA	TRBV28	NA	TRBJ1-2	CASLRGPNYGYTF	TGTGCCAGCTTACGGGGTCCTAACTATGGCTACACCTTC
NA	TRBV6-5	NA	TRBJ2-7	CASSRIYEQYF	TGTGCCAGCAGTCGTATCTACGAGCAGTACTTC
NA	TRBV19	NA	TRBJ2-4	CASSIDSTGFKGTKNIQYF	TGTGCCAGTAGTATAGATTCAACAGGGTTTAAGGGGACCAAAAACATTCAGTACTTC
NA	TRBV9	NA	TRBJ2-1	CASSQAWGGLNEQFF	TGTGCCAGCAGCCAGGCCTGGGGGGGCCTCAATGAGCAGTTCTTC
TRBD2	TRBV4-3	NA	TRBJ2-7	CASSQMLAGGTYEQYF	TGCGCCAGCAGCCAAATGCTAGCGGGGGGGACCTACGAGCAGTACTTC
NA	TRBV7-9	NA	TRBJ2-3	CASSLVGGAFTDTQYF	TGTGCCAGCAGCTTAGTAGGAGGGGCCTTCACAGATACGCAGTATTTT
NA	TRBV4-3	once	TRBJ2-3	CASSQENRVYADTQYF	TGCGCCAGCAGCCAAGAGAACCGGGTATACGCAGATACGCAGTATTTT
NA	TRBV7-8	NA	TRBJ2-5	CASSPYQETQYF	TGTGCCAGCAGCCCATACCAAGAGACCCAGTACTTC
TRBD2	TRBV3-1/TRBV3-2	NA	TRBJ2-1	CASSQDRREGRNEQFF	TGTGCCAGCAGCCAAGACAGGCGGGAGGGACGTAATGAGCAGTTCTTC
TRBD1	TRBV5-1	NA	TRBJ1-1	CASSYNRGAGDTEAFF	TGCGCCAGCAGCTACAACAGGGGGGCCGGGGACACTGAAGCTTTCTTT
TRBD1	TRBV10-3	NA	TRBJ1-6	CAIRGGADNSPLHF	TGTGCCATCAGAGGGGGCGCGGATAATTCACCCCTCCACTTT
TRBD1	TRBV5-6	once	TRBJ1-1	CASNYRGGTEAFF	TGTGCCAGCAATTACAGGGGAGGAACTGAAGCTTTCTTT
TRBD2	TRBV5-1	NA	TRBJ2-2	CASTLWASGRIGNTGELFF	TGCGCCAGCACCCTCTGGGCTAGCGGGAGAATCGGGAACACCGGGGAGCTGTTTTTT
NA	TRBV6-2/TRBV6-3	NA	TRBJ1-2	CASSYGGGGYTF	TGTGCCAGCAGTTACGGGGGCGGAGGCTACACCTTC
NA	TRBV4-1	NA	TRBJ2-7	CASSQGRDSYEQYF	TGCGCCAGCAGCCAAGGCAGGGATAGCTACGAGCAGTACTTC
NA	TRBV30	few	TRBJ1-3	CAWSSRGNTIYF	TGTGCCTGGAGTTCCAGGGGAAACACCATATATTTT
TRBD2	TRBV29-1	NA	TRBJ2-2	CSAGPAGGPIGELFF	TGCAGCGCTGGGCCAGCGGGGGGGCCTATCGGGGAGCTGTTTTTT
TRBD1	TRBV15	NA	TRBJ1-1	CATSRVEGGLTEAFF	TGTGCCACCAGCAGAGTCGAAGGGGGCCTCACTGAAGCTTTCTTT
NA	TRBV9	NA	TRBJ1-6	CASSVAGGDNSPLHF	TGTGCCAGCAGCGTAGCTGGCGGGGATAATTCACCCCTCCACTTT
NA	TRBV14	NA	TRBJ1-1	CASSRGANTEAFF	TGTGCCAGCAGCCGGGGAGCCAACACTGAAGCTTTCTTT
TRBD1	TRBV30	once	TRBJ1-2	CAWCPSGQGAVYGYTF	TGTGCCTGGTGCCCCTCGGGACAGGGGGCAGTCTATGGCTACACCTTC
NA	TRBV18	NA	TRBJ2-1	CASSRGQHNEQFF	TGTGCCAGCTCTCGCGGACAGCACAATGAGCAGTTCTTC
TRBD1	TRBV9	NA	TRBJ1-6	CASSVGGTGSSSPLHF	TGTGCCAGCAGCGTAGGTGGGACAGGGTCGAGTTCACCCCTCCACTTT
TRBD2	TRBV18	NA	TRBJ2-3	CASSPLGLAGVDTDTQYF	TGTGCCAGCTCACCACTCGGACTAGCGGGAGTGGACACAGATACGCAGTATTTT
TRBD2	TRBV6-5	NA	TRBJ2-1	CASREGTRYEQFF	TGTGCCAGCCGGGAGGGGACGAGATATGAGCAGTTCTTC
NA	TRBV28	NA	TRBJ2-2	CASTPGLEGELFF	TGTGCCAGCACTCCCGGACTGGAGGGGGAGCTGTTTTTT
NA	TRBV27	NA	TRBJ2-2	CASSGLYSGWANTGELFF	TGTGCCAGCAGCGGTCTGTACAGCGGTTGGGCGAACACCGGGGAGCTGTTTTTT
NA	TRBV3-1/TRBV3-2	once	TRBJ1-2	CASSQRSYGYTF	TGTGCCAGCAGCCAGCGGTCCTATGGCTACACCTTC
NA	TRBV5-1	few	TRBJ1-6	CASSPELGGSPLHF	TGCGCCAGCAGCCCGGAGTTGGGGGGTTCACCCCTCCACTTT
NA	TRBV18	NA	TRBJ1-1	CASSPGPQDTEAFF	TGTGCCAGCTCACCAGGTCCGCAGGACACTGAAGCTTTCTTT
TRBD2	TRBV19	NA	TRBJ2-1	CASSIPRTSGTYSRSYNEQFF	TGTGCCAGTAGTATCCCCCGGACTAGCGGGACCTACTCGAGGTCCTACAATGAGCAGTTCTTC
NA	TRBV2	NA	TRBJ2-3	CASMGRSTDTQYF	TGTGCCAGCATGGGCAGAAGCACAGATACGCAGTATTTT
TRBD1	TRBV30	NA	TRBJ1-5	CAWSKNRGVGPQHF	TGTGCCTGGAGTAAGAACAGGGGGGTAGGGCCCCAGCATTTT
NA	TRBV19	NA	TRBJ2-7	CASSGRASYEQYF	TGTGCCAGTAGTGGCAGGGCCTCCTACGAGCAGTACTTC
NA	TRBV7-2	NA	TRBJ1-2	CASSPRVSLYGYTF	TGTGCCAGCAGTCCCAGGGTTTCCCTATATGGCTACACCTTC
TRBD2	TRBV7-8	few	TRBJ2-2	CASGDSGLAGQNTGELFF	TGTGCCAGCGGGGATTCGGGACTAGCGGGACAAAACACCGGGGAGCTGTTTTTT
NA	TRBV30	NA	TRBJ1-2	CAWSVGTPGGHGYTF	TGTGCCTGGAGTGTAGGGACACCCGGAGGTCATGGCTACACCTTC
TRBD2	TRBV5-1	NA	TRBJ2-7	CASSFGLAGSYEQYF	TGCGCCAGCAGCTTCGGACTAGCTGGCTCCTACGAGCAGTACTTC
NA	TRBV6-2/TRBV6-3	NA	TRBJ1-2	CASSYEGANYGYTF	TGTGCCAGCAGTTACGAGGGGGCTAACTATGGCTACACCTTC
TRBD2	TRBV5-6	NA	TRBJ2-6	CASMGTSGFSGANVLTF	TGTGCCAGTATGGGGACTAGCGGCTTCTCTGGGGCCAACGTCCTGACTTTC
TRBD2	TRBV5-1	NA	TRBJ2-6	CASSSGSGHSGANVLTF	TGCGCCAGCAGCTCGGGTAGCGGGCACTCTGGGGCCAACGTCCTGACTTTC
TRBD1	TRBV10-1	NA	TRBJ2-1	CASRDRASYNEQFF	TGCGCCAGCAGGGACAGGGCCTCCTACAATGAGCAGTTCTTC
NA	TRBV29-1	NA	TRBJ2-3	CSVASSDTQYF	TGCAGCGTTGCAAGCTCAGATACGCAGTATTTT
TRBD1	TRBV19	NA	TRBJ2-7	CASSIIGGQHDEQYF	TGTGCCAGTAGTATCATTGGGGGACAGCATGACGAGCAGTACTTC